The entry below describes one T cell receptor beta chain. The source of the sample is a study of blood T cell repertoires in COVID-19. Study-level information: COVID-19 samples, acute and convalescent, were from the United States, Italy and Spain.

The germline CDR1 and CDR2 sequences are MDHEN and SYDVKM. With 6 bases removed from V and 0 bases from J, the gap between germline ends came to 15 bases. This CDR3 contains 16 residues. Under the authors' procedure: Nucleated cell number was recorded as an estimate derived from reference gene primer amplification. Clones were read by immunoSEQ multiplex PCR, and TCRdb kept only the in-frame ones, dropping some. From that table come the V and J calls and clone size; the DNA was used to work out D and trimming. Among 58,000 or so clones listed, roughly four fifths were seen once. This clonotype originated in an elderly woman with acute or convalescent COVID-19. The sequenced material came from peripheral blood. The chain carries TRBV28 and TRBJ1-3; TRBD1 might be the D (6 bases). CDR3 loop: CASSRTGTLSGNTIYF. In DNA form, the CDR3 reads TGTGCCAGCAGCCGGACCGGGACACTCTCTGGAAACACCATATATTTT.